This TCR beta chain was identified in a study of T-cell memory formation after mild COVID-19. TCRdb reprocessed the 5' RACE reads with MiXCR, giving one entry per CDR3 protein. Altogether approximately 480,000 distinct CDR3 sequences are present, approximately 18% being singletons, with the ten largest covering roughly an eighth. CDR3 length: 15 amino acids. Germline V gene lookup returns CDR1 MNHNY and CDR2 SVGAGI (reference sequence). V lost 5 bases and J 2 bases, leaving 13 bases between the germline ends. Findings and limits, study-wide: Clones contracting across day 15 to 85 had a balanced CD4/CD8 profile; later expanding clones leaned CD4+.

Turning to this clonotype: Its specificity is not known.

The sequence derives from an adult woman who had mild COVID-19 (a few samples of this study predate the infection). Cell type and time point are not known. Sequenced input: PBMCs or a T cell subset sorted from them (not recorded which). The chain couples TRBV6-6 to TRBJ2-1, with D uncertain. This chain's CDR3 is CASSPGHLAYNEQFF. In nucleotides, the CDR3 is TGTGCCAGCAGTCCTGGCCACTTAGCCTACAATGAGCAGTTCTTC.